This record covers a single T cell receptor beta chain. Its antigen is not known. Treatment noted: oral pan-JAK inhibitor, 5-10 mg twice daily. cDNA serving as the sequencing template came from extracted, reverse transcribed RNA. TCRdb's table, derived via immunoSEQ multiplex PCR, lists solely in-frame clones and lacks some. This sample yields hundreds of thousands of clones, of which 35% to 45% are seen a single time; roughly 0.45% belongs to the top ten. The CDR3 sequence is 14 residues long. Trimming cost V 0 bases and J 4 bases, with 9 bases left between them. Germline V gene sequence: CDR1 GTSNPN, CDR2 SVGIG (reference sequence). The data belong to a study of CD8+ T cells in alopecia areata. Study observations and caveats: Tofacitinib significantly brought down scalp clonality and expanded CD8+ clones among top 100.

This chain joins TRBV30 and TRBJ2-2, with D unresolved. The sample here was CD4+ T cells sorted from blood, taken around week 31, from a patient treated with tofacitinib. The source is a human donor with alopecia areata. CDR3 bases: TGTGCCTGGAGTGTACGGCACGTCACCGGGGAGCTGTTTTTT. This encodes CAWSVRHVTGELFF.